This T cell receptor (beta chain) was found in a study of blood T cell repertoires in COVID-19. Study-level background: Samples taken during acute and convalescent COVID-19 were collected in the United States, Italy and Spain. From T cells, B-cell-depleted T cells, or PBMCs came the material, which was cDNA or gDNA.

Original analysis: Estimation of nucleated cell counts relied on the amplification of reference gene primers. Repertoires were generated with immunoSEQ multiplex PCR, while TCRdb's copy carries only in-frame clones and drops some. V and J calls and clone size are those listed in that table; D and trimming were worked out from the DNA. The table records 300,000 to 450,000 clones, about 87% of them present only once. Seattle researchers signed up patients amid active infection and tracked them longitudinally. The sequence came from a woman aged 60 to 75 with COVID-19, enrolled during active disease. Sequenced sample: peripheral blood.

The CDR3 region is CASSVAGELFF. CDR3 DNA sequence: TGTGCCAGCAGTGTCGCCGGGGAGCTGTTTTTT. The chain employs TRBV2 and TRBJ2-2; D is undetermined. There are 11 residues in the CDR3. The V gene lost 4 bases and the J gene lost 6 bases, with 3 bases spanning the gap. Germline values: CDR1 SNHLY, CDR2 FYNNEI.